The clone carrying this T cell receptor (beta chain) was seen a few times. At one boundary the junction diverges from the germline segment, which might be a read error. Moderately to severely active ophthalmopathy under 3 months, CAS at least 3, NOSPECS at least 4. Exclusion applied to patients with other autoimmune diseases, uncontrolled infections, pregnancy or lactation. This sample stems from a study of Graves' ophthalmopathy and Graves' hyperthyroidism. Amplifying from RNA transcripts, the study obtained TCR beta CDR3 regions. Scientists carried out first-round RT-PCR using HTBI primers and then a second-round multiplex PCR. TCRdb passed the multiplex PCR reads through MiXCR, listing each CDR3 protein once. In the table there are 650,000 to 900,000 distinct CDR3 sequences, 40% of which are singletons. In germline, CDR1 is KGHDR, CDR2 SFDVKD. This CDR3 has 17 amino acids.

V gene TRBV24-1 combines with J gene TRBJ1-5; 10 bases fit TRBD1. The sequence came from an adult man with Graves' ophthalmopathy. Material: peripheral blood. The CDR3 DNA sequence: TGTGCCAGCAGTTACCCTCAGGGACAGGGGAGCAATCAGCCCCAGCATTTT. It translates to CASSYPQGQGSNQPQHF.